The rows below give T cell receptor beta chains drawn from one sample of a study of cytomegalovirus exposure and HLA in healthy donors. Sequenced by immunoSEQ multiplex PCR; TCRdb stores in-frame clones only, minus some. The sample shows 250,000 to 350,000 clones, about nine tenths of them seen only once. Sequenced sample: PBMCs. These receptors came from a middle-aged man in good health and CMV-seropositive. Both conserved end residues are part of each CDR3. A D gene is named only where the DNA matches it firmly. Clone size is given for some rows only: seen once, a few or many times, or a class if the clone is expanded.

cdr3_length | j_call | d_call | v_call | clone_size | cdr3_nt | cdr3_aa
15 | TRBJ1-4 | . | TRBV7-9 | . | TGTGCCAGCAGCTCACGGACTACGAGGGAAGAAAAACTGTTTTTT | CASSSRTTREEKLFF
14 | TRBJ2-7 | TRBD1 | TRBV29-1 | once | TGCAGCGTTCTCACCGGGACAGGGATCTACGAGCAGTACTTC | CSVLTGTGIYEQYF
14 | TRBJ2-7 | TRBD1 | TRBV14 | . | TGTGCCAGCAGCTTAAACAGGGGGCCCCACGAGCAGTACTTC | CASSLNRGPHEQYF
15 | TRBJ2-2 | TRBD2 | TRBV4-2 | . | TGTGCCAGCAGTTGGACTAGACAGAACACCGGGGAGCTGTTTTTT | CASSWTRQNTGELFF
17 | TRBJ2-1 | TRBD2 | TRBV19 | . | TGTGCCAGTACCTCGAGGGTACGGGAGGGGACCTACAATGAGCAGTTCTTC | CASTSRVREGTYNEQFF
17 | TRBJ2-1 | TRBD2 | TRBV7-7 | . | TGTGCTAGCAGCTTACCGGGGGGTAGCGGGAGGTGCAATGAGCAGTTCTTC | CASSLPGGSGRCNEQFF
14 | TRBJ2-1 | TRBD2 | TRBV28 | . | TGTGCCAGCAGTAACCGGGACTACATCAATGAGCAGTTCTTC | CASSNRDYINEQFF
14 | TRBJ2-7 | TRBD2 | TRBV7-3 | . | TGTGCCAGCAGCCCCCTAGCGGACTCCTACGAGCAGTACTTC | CASSPLADSYEQYF
16 | TRBJ2-7 | TRBD1 | TRBV4-3 | few | TGCGCCAGCAGCCAGCAGGGGGACGTAGCAGCCTACGAGCAGTACTTC | CASSQQGDVAAYEQYF
16 | TRBJ1-2 | . | TRBV4-3 | . | TGCGCCAGCAGCCCCGGCGGGACCCTCACACTCTATGGCTACACCTTC | CASSPGGTLTLYGYTF
13 | TRBJ1-1 | . | TRBV7-9 | . | TGTTCCAGCAGCTTTAGTTCGAACACTGAAGCTTTCTTT | CSSSFSSNTEAFF
16 | TRBJ1-5 | TRBD1 | TRBV7-2 | . | TGTGCCAGCAGCCCAGTGGGGACAGAAAGCAATCAGCCCCAGCATTTT | CASSPVGTESNQPQHF
13 | TRBJ1-5 | . | TRBV2 | . | TGTGCCAGCAGCGTCATAGTTAATCAGCCCCAGCATTTT | CASSVIVNQPQHF
16 | TRBJ2-2 | TRBD1 | TRBV4-1 | . | TGCGCCAGCAGCCAAGATAAGGGGGCGCCAGGCGGGGAGCTGTTTTTT | CASSQDKGAPGGELFF
16 | TRBJ1-4 | . | TRBV27 | . | TGTGCCAGCAGTACCCTCCCAGGGAATCCGCAGGAAAAACTGTTTTTT | CASSTLPGNPQEKLFF
17 | TRBJ2-2 | TRBD2 | TRBV25-1 | . | TGTGCCAGCAGTGAATGCTCTAGCGGGACCCTAACCGGGGAGCTGTTTTTT | CASSECSSGTLTGELFF
14 | TRBJ1-4 | . | TRBV19 | . | TGTGCCAGTAACCCGGGCACAGGGAATGAAAAACTGTTTTTT | CASNPGTGNEKLFF
14 | TRBJ2-7 | TRBD1 | TRBV28 | . | TGTGCCAGCAGTTTCCGGGACAGCTTCTACGAGCAGTACTTC | CASSFRDSFYEQYF